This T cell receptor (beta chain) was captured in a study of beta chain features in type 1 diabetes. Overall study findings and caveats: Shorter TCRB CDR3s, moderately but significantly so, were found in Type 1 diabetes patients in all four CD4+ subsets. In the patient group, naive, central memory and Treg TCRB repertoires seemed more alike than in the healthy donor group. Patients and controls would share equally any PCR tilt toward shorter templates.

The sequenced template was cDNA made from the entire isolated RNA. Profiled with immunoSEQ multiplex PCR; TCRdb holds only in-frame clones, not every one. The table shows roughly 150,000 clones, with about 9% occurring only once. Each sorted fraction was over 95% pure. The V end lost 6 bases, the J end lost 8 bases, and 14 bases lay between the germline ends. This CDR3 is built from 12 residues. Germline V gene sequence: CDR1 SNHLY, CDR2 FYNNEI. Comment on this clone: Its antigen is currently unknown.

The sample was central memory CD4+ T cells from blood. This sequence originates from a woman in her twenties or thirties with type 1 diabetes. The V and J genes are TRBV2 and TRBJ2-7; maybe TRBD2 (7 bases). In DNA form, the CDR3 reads TGTGCCAGCAGCGGAAGGGGGGGTCAGCAGTACTTC. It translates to CASSGRGGQQYF.